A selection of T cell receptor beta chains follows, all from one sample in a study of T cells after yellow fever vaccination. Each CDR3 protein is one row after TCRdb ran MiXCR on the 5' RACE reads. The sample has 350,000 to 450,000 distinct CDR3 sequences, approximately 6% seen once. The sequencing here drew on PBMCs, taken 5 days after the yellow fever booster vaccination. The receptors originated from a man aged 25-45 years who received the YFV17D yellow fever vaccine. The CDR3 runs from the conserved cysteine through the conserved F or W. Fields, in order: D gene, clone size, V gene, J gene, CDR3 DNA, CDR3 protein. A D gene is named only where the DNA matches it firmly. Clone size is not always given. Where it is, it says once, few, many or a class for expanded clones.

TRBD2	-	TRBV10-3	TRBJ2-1	TGTGCCATCAGTGGCCTTAGCGGGAGTATGGGCAATGAGCAGTTCTTC	CAISGLSGSMGNEQFF
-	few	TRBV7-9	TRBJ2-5	TGTGCCAGGGGGGCGGGAGTCGGCCTCCAAGAGACCCAGTACTTC	CARGAGVGLQETQYF
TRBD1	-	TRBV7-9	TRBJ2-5	TGTGCCAGCAGCTTCTTATCCGGGACAGGCCAAGAGACCCAGTACTTC	CASSFLSGTGQETQYF
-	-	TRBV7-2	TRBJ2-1	TGTGCCAGCAGCTCGGGACTCCTTCGCGATGAGCAGTTCTTC	CASSSGLLRDEQFF
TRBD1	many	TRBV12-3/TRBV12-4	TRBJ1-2	TGTGCCAGCAGTTCTTACCCAGGGGGCAGGAACTATGGCTACACCTTC	CASSSYPGGRNYGYTF
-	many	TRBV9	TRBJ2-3	TGTGCCAGCAGCGTAGGAGTGTTGGGCACAGATACGCAGTATTTT	CASSVGVLGTDTQYF
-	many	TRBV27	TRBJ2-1	TGTGCCAGCAGTCCCTCGGGGAATGAGCAGTTCTTC	CASSPSGNEQFF
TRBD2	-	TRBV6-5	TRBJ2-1	TGTGCCAGCAGTTCCAGCGGGAGTAGCAATGAGCAGTTCTTC	CASSSSGSSNEQFF
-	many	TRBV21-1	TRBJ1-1	TGTGCCAGCAGCAAGGGACGGAGGCATGCGGTGCCTGAAGCTTTCTTT	CASSKGRRHAVPEAFF
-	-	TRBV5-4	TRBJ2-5	TGTGCCAGCAGCCCCCACTCGGGGCGGAGTGACGGGGAGACCCAGTACTTC	CASSPHSGRSDGETQYF
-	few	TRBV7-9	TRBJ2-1	TGTGCCAGCAGCTCCCGGGCCAACTTC	CASSSRANF
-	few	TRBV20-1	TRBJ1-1	TGCAGTGCTACAGGGGTGCTGAACACTGAAGCTTTCTTT	CSATGVLNTEAFF
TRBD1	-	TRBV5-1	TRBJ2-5	TGCGCCAGCAGCTTCACCGGGACAGGGGAAGAGACCCAGTACTTC	CASSFTGTGEETQYF
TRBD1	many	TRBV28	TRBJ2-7	TGTGCCAGCAGCTCCGGACAGGGGGCAGCTGGGACCTACGAGCAGTACTTC	CASSSGQGAAGTYEQYF
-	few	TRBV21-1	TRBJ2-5	TGTGCCAGCAGCAATATCGGGCGGAAACAAGAGACCCAGTACTTC	CASSNIGRKQETQYF
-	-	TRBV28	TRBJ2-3	TGTGCCAGCAGCCAGGGGGAGGATTCGGGATATTTT	CASSQGEDSGYF
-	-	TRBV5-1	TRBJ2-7	TGCGCCAGCAGCTTAGCCTCGAAGGCCTACGAGCAGTACTTC	CASSLASKAYEQYF
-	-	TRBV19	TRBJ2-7	TGTGCCAGTAGTATACCGGGACGGAGTTCCTACGAGCAGTACTTC	CASSIPGRSSYEQYF
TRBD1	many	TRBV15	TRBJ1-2	TGTGCCACCCGCCAAAGCGGGACAGCACTCTATGGCTACACCTTC	CATRQSGTALYGYTF
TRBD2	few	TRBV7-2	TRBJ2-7	TGTGCCAGCAGCGCTACTAGCGGGACTACCTACGAGCAGTACTTC	CASSATSGTTYEQYF